These 7 T cell receptor beta chains were all obtained from the same sample, sequenced in a study of vaccination and CD4 T cells after COVID-19. Cultured CD4+ T cells had their DNA profiled by the Oncomine TCR Beta short-read assay. TCRdb processed the PCR reads anew with MiXCR; each CDR3 protein has one entry. Here the sample spans approximately 10,000 distinct CDR3 sequences, more than 20% being singletons. Treatment denoted: roughly 10-day PBMC culture with coronavirus spike peptide pools or control peptides (ViraFEST assay). For these TCRs, the target antigens are not known. Sequencing was carried out using cultured CD4+ T cells from blood. Every receptor here comes from a human donor with COVID-19.

This clonotype came up a few times. The CDR3 DNA follows: TGTGCCAGCAGCTTAAGGGCAGGGACAGGGGCCCTCAATCAGCCCCAGCATTTT. Amino acids: CASSLRAGTGALNQPQHF. The J gene is TRBJ1-5, the V gene TRBV7-2; 10 nucleotides align to TRBD1. CDR3 length: 18 residues. V lost 2 bases to trimming and J lost 3 bases; unmatched junction nucleotides: 10. CDR1 and CDR2 from the germline V gene are SGHTA and FQGNSA.

This chain connects TRBV12-3 or TRBV12-4 to TRBJ2-3; D is unresolved. V lost 2 bases and J 8 bases, leaving 11 bases between the germline ends. The CDR3 is 13 residues long. CDR3 in DNA: TGTGCCAGCAGTTTAAACTTGGGAACTACGCAGTATTTT. Protein product: CASSLNLGTTQYF.

The chain uses TRBV9 and TRBJ2-3; D is uncertain. The CDR3 loop spans 14 amino acids. CDR1 SGDLS and CDR2 YYNGEE come from the germline V gene. Trimming cost V 7 bases and J 6 bases, with 18 bases left between them. The CDR3 sequence: CASSLTAPSDTQYF. The CDR3 coding sequence is TGTGCCAGCTCCCTTACTGCCCCCTCTGATACGCAGTATTTT. Combining the CDR3 with reference TRBV9 and TRBJ2-3 gives the whole variable domain DSGVTQTPKHLITATGQRVTLRCSPRSGDLSVYWYQQSLDQGLQFLIQYYNGEERAKGNILERFSAQQFPDLHSELNLSSLELGDSALYFCASSLTAPSDTQYFGPGTRLTVL.

The rearrangement joins TRBV27 to TRBJ2-6; D possibly corresponds to TRBD1 (5 bases). Germline CDR1 is MNHEY and CDR2 is SMNVEV (reference sequence). The CDR3 has 18 residues. Deletions cut 6 bases from V and 4 bases from J, with 22 bases between. The CDR3 sequence is CASSEVQAWGLGANVLTF. DNA of the CDR3: TGTGCCAGCAGCGAGGTACAGGCCTGGGGCTTAGGGGCCAACGTCCTGACTTTC. The full variable domain, in which reference TRBV27 and TRBJ2-6 provide the parts outside the CDR3, is EAQVTQNPRYLITVTGKKLTVTCSQNMNHEYMSWYRQDPGLGLRQIYYSMNVEVTDKGDVPEGYKVSRKEKRNFPLILESPSPNQTSLYFCASSEVQAWGLGANVLTFGAGSRLTVL.

Regarding this clonotype: This may arise from a read error, as a much more abundant clone is one base away. The V call is TRBV2, the J call TRBJ1-5; 9 nucleotides match TRBD1. CDR1 and CDR2 from the germline V gene are SNHLY and FYNNEI. This CDR3 has 15 residues. CDR3 protein: CVSRSQGAGNQPQHF. CDR3 bases: TGTGTCAGCAGGTCACAGGGGGCGGGTAATCAGCCCCAGCATTTT.

The J gene is TRBJ2-7, the V gene TRBV6-5; 8 positions agree with TRBD2. Germline V gene data show CDR1 as MNHEY and CDR2 as SVGAGI. This CDR3 comprises 16 residues. J lost 1 base, V lost 4 bases, and 9 bases had no gene match. DNA for the CDR3: TGTGCCAGCAGTTCGCAACTAGCGGTACCGTCCTACGAGCAGTACTTC. Translation gives CASSSQLAVPSYEQYF.

In this sample, this clonotype is medium-sized. V and J are TRBV6-1 and TRBJ2-3; tentative D call: TRBD1 (6 bases). This CDR3 has 13 amino acids. V lost 5 bases to trimming and J lost 5 bases, with 11 bases between them. The germline V gene encodes CDR1 MNHNS and CDR2 SASEGT. The DNA of the CDR3 is TGTGCCAGCAGTCCTCCAGGGGTAGATACGCAGTATTTT. This gives the protein CASSPPGVDTQYF.